The clone carrying this T cell receptor (beta chain) was recorded many times. What it binds is unknown. Germline lookup yields CDR1 SNHLY and CDR2 FYNNEI. V lost 3 bases to trimming and J lost 0 bases, with 9 bases between them. CDR3 length: 15 amino acids. The sample is drawn from a study of T cells in Graves' hyperthyroidism and ophthalmopathy. Study results and caveats: For ophthalmopathy, model prediction preceded onset by a median 6.5 months.

Using RNA transcripts as the source, TCR beta CDR3 regions were amplified. The primer set for the first-round RT-PCR of the TCR CDR3 was HTBI. TCRdb re-analysed the multiplex PCR reads in MiXCR, keeping a single row per CDR3 protein. The data show some 620,000 distinct CDR3 sequences, about 16% seen once. The receptor was isolated from a young woman with Graves' hyperthyroidism. The chain combines TRBV2 with TRBJ2-1; no definite D call. Sequences were obtained from blood. DNA of the CDR3: TGTGCCAGCAGTGAGGTAGGGTTCTCCTACAATGAGCAGTTCTTC. Residues: CASSEVGFSYNEQFF.